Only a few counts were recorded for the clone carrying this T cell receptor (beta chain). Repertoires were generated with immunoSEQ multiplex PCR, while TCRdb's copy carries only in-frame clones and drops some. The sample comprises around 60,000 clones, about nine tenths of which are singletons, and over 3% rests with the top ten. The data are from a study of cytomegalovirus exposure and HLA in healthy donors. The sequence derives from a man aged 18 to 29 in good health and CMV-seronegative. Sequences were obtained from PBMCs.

The CDR3 loop is CASSYSYTGELFF. In DNA, the CDR3 is TGTGCCAGCAGTTATAGCTACACCGGGGAGCTGTTTTTT. This rearrangement joins TRBV6-5 to TRBJ2-2; no definite D call. The CDR3 has 13 residues. With 3 bases removed from V and 3 bases from J, the gap between germline ends came to 5 bases. Germline-derived CDR1 and CDR2 are MNHEY and SVGAGI.